These 24 T cell receptor beta chains came from one sample sequenced in a study of T cells in Graves' hyperthyroidism and ophthalmopathy. From RNA transcripts, TCR beta CDR3 regions were amplified. The study used the HTBI primer set for a first-round RT-PCR of the TCR CDR3. TCRdb called the multiplex PCR reads again in MiXCR, with one record for every CDR3 protein. The table includes more than 500,000 distinct CDR3 sequences, approximately 15% detected once. Sequences were obtained from blood. The receptors were gathered from a woman aged 35 to 49 with Graves' hyperthyroidism.

This clonotype was detected a few times. The chain employs TRBV27 and TRBJ2-3; D gene unclear. The CDR3 spans 13 residues. The germline V gene has CDR1 MNHEY and CDR2 SMNVEV (reference sequence). V dropped 1 base and J dropped 4 bases, with 6 bases sitting between them. The CDR3: CASSLFAADTQYF. Here the CDR3 DNA reads TGTGCCAGCAGTTTATTTGCAGCAGATACGCAGTATTTT.

In this sample, this clonotype turned up many times. V and J are TRBV11-3 and TRBJ2-3; no firm D call. CDR1 is SGHNT, CDR2 YENEEA, per germline. V was pared by 1 base and J by 7 bases, with 9 bases between. This CDR3 has 13 amino acids. The CDR3 here is CASSLVVENTQYF. The CDR3 DNA sequence: TGTGCCAGCAGCTTAGTGGTCGAGAATACGCAGTATTTT.

Note on this clonotype: Without the conserved terminal phenylalanine or tryptophan, this CDR3 likely stems from a read error. The chain employs TRBV7-9 and TRBJ2-3; no firm D call. Trimming removed 3 bases at V and 1 base at J, with 5 bases between. CDR1 and CDR2 from the germline V gene are SEHNR and FQNEAQ (reference sequence). The CDR3 sequence is 13 residues long. The CDR3 reads CASSLIGTDTQYL. The CDR3 DNA sequence: TGTGCCAGCAGCTTGATCGGCACAGATACGCAGTATCTT.

This clonotype was observed many times. The rearrangement uses TRBV7-2 and TRBJ2-3; either TRBD1 or TRBD2 may fit D (5 bases each). The V end lost 5 bases, the J end lost 4 bases, and 13 bases lay between the germline ends. Germline CDR1 is SGHTA and CDR2 is FQGNSA. The CDR3 runs to 14 residues. Written as DNA, the CDR3 is TGTGCCAGCAGCCCTCGGGACGGACCAGATACGCAGTATTTT. Translating it yields CASSPRDGPDTQYF.

This clonotype was observed many times. The rearrangement uses TRBV3-1 and TRBJ2-1; unclear D gene. The V end was cut by 2 bases, the J end by 7 bases, with 6 bases between. Germline V gives CDR1 LGHDT, CDR2 YNNKEL (reference sequence). The CDR3 is made up of 12 amino acids. DNA of the CDR3: TGTGCCAGCAGCCAACTTGGGAATGAGCAGTTCTTC. Amino acid sequence: CASSQLGNEQFF.

Ten or more counts support this clonotype. The chain uses TRBV30 and TRBJ2-3, with D maybe TRBD2 (6 bases). There are 15 residues in the CDR3. V gave up 3 bases and J gave up 4 bases, with 17 bases separating them. Per the germline V gene, CDR1 is GTSNPN and CDR2 is SVGIG (reference sequence). The CDR3 DNA reads TGTGCCTGGAGCGGGGCGGGGCTCCCTGCAGATACGCAGTATTTT. Encoded protein: CAWSGAGLPADTQYF.

This clonotype was observed at least ten times. The chain combines TRBV28 with TRBJ1-3; 7 nucleotides agree with TRBD1. J gave up 4 bases and V 4 bases, and 16 bases lay outside the gene matches. This CDR3 has 18 amino acids. Germline V gives CDR1 MDHEN, CDR2 SYDVKM. CDR3 in amino acids: CASSSISLTGRGGNTIYF. In DNA, the CDR3 is TGTGCCAGCAGTTCAATCTCACTGACAGGGAGAGGAGGAAACACCATATATTTT. The variable domain in full, completed from reference TRBV28 and TRBJ1-3, reads DVKVTQSSRYLVKRTGEKVFLECVQDMDHENMFWYRQDPGLGLRLIYFSYDVKMKEKGDIPEGYSVSREKKERFSLILESASTNQTSMYLCASSSISLTGRGGNTIYFGEGSWLTVV.

This chain links TRBV6-2 or TRBV6-3 with TRBJ2-2; 11 bases map to TRBD2. Looked up from germline, CDR1 is MNHEY and CDR2 is SVGEGT. The CDR3 has 19 amino acids. With 5 bases clipped from V and 0 bases from J, the junction kept 11 bases outside the gene matches. The CDR3 bases are TGTGCCAGCAGTACCCCGGGACTAGCGGTGGTCGCGAACACCGGGGAGCTGTTTTTT. Protein: CASSTPGLAVVANTGELFF.

In this sample, this clonotype turned up many times. The chain has TRBV2 and TRBJ2-2, with TRBD2 identical over 9 bases. CDR1 and CDR2 from the germline V gene are SNHLY and FYNNEI. The V and J ends lost 7 bases and 4 bases, in that order; junction bases with no gene match: 7. The CDR3 spans 15 residues. Here the CDR3 DNA reads TGTGCCAGCATTATTAGCGGGAGTTCCACCGGGGAGCTGTTTTTT. This sequence encodes CASIISGSSTGELFF.

The rearrangement links TRBV4-1 to TRBJ2-1, with 11 positions matching TRBD2. The CDR3 totals 18 residues. Trimming at V came to 2 bases and at J to 1 base, leaving 7 bases not matched to a gene. CDR1 and CDR2 (germline): MGHRA, YSYEKL. The CDR3: CASSQSLAGGSSYNEQFF. For the CDR3, the DNA is TGCGCCAGCAGCCAATCTTTAGCGGGAGGGTCGTCCTACAATGAGCAGTTCTTC.

This clonotype was seen more than once but under ten times. The V call is TRBV20-1, the J call TRBJ1-1; perhaps TRBD1 as D (6 bases). Germline lookup yields CDR1 DFQATT and CDR2 SNEGSKA (reference sequence). Trimming removed 6 bases from V and 3 bases from J, with 23 bases in between. The CDR3 has 16 residues. CDR3 sequence reads: CSAGGQGPRVYTEAFF. In DNA, the CDR3 is TGCAGTGCGGGAGGGCAGGGGCCAAGGGTGTACACTGAAGCTTTCTTT.

Ten or more counts support this clonotype. The CDR3 loop is CASSQGRADNEQFF. The CDR3, as DNA: TGTGCCAGCAGCCAAGGCAGGGCAGACAATGAGCAGTTCTTC. This chain connects TRBV14 to TRBJ2-1, with D possibly being TRBD1 (5 bases). Germline V lookup: CDR1 SGHDN, CDR2 FVKESK. V gave up 1 base and J gave up 5 bases, with 9 bases separating them. This CDR3 has 14 amino acids.

Notes on this clonotype: A single base separates this from a much larger clone, so it may be a read error. CDR3 loop: CSAFHDGGGEQFF. Here the CDR3 DNA reads TGCAGTGCTTTCCATGACGGGGGGGGCGAGCAGTTCTTC. The gene calls are TRBV20-1 and TRBJ2-1; 8 bases are a match to TRBD2. Trimming removed 5 bases from V and 10 bases from J; junction bases left unmatched: 10. From germline, CDR1 is DFQATT and CDR2 SNEGSKA (reference sequence). The CDR3 runs to 13 residues.

This clonotype has only a few counts. The CDR3 here is CASSPLTQGKNTEAFF. CDR3 nucleotide sequence: TGTGCCAGCAGTCCTCTGACACAGGGAAAGAACACTGAAGCTTTCTTT. J is TRBJ1-1 and V is TRBV6-1; D perhaps matches TRBD1 (6 bases). V was clipped by 5 bases and J by 1 base, with 17 bases between them. The CDR3 runs 16 residues. Germline CDR1 MNHNS, CDR2 SASEGT.

This chain connects TRBV28 to TRBJ2-2; D perhaps matches TRBD1 (6 bases). Germline loops: CDR1 MDHEN, CDR2 SYDVKM. This CDR3 is 15 amino acids long. V was trimmed by 2 bases and J by 3 bases, leaving 10 bases between them. The CDR3 DNA reads as TGTGCCAGCAGTTTACCGGGACAAGACACCGGGGAGCTGTTTTTT. Translation gives CASSLPGQDTGELFF.

This clonotype was observed many times. This rearrangement joins TRBV5-6 to TRBJ2-2, with D maybe TRBD1 (5 bases). Germline CDR1 is SGHDT and CDR2 is YYEEEE. V lost 2 bases to trimming and J lost 1 base, with 6 bases between them. CDR3 length: 14 amino acids. This chain's CDR3 is CASSFDRNTGELFF. The CDR3 region has the DNA TGTGCCAGCAGCTTCGACAGGAACACCGGGGAGCTGTTTTTT.

This clonotype showed up many times. The V gene is TRBV6-1, the J gene TRBJ2-7; D is perhaps TRBD1 (6 bases). Trimming removed 2 bases from V and 3 bases from J, with 11 bases in between. This CDR3 has 14 residues. Germline lookup yields CDR1 MNHNS and CDR2 SASEGT. The CDR3 spells CASSESGRGYEQYF. CDR3 DNA: TGTGCCAGCAGTGAATCTGGCAGGGGCTACGAGCAGTACTTC.

This sequence joins TRBV20-1 and TRBJ1-6, with a tentative D call TRBD1 (5 bases). The CDR3 sequence is 15 residues long. The V gene's germline CDR1 is DFQATT and CDR2 SNEGSKA (reference sequence). V shed 0 bases and J shed 9 bases, with 15 bases lying between them. In nucleotides, the CDR3 is TGCAGTGCTAGAGATATCCCGGAGGGACGTTCACCCCTCCACTTT. Translated: CSARDIPEGRSPLHF.

The sample holds many counts of this clonotype. The chain joins TRBV11-2 to TRBJ1-4; possibly TRBD1 for D (6 bases). The germline CDR1 and CDR2 sequences are SGHAT and FQNNGV. The CDR3 totals 16 residues. The V end lost 1 base, the J end lost 3 bases, and 12 bases lay between the germline ends. CDR3 region: CASSLGGAGSNEKLFF. The CDR3 region has the DNA TGTGCCAGCAGCTTAGGGGGGGCAGGGTCTAATGAAAAACTGTTTTTT.

This clonotype was counted many times. J is TRBJ2-1 and V is TRBV14; D unresolved. The CDR3 is made up of 16 amino acids. Deletions cut 3 bases from V and 0 bases from J, with 12 bases between. CDR1 and CDR2 from the germline V gene are SGHDN and FVKESK. The CDR3 region is CASSHSDWSSYNEQFF. The CDR3 DNA sequence: TGTGCCAGCAGCCACAGCGACTGGAGCTCCTACAATGAGCAGTTCTTC.

This chain connects TRBV20-1 to TRBJ2-2, with TRBD2 matching over 9 bases. The V gene end was trimmed by 0 bases and the J gene end by 4 bases; junction bases not matched to a gene: 12. Germline V gene lookup returns CDR1 DFQATT and CDR2 SNEGSKA (reference sequence). This CDR3 is built from 18 residues. CDR3 nucleotide sequence: TGCAGTGCTAGAGACCCCGGGGTAGCGGGAGTTGGCACCGGGGAGCTGTTTTTT. This sequence encodes CSARDPGVAGVGTGELFF.

In its sample, this clonotype was seen many times. This rearrangement joins TRBV28 to TRBJ2-1; TRBD2 aligns across 8 bases. Germline-derived CDR1 and CDR2 are MDHEN and SYDVKM. With V trimmed by 6 bases and J by 7 bases, 17 bases remained unmatched. This CDR3 is 17 amino acids long. The CDR3 spells CASRTSWISGKRNEQFF. CDR3 coding DNA: TGTGCCAGCAGAACGAGTTGGATTAGCGGGAAGCGGAATGAGCAGTTCTTC.

V is TRBV4-2 and J is TRBJ2-5, with 8 bases lining up with TRBD1. The ends lost 0 bases at V and 7 bases at J; junction bases unmatched: 10. The germline V gene encodes CDR1 LGHNA and CDR2 YNFKEQ. This CDR3 contains 16 residues. CDR3 in amino acids: CASSQDVTGARRTQYF. In DNA form, the CDR3 reads TGTGCCAGCAGCCAAGACGTGACAGGGGCTCGGCGGACCCAGTACTTC.

This clonotype was counted at least ten times. The rearrangement uses TRBV9 and TRBJ2-7; D possibly corresponds to TRBD2 (6 bases). Trimming left V 3 bases short and J 0 bases short, with 13 bases between. CDR3 size: 15 residues. Germline loops: CDR1 SGDLS, CDR2 YYNGEE. The CDR3: CASSAGLSVSYEQYF. CDR3 nucleotide sequence: TGTGCCAGCAGCGCGGGACTGTCAGTCTCCTACGAGCAGTACTTC.